This T cell receptor beta chain emerged from a study of blood T cell repertoires in COVID-19. Across the whole study: There were acute and convalescent COVID-19 samples, and they came from the United States, Italy and Spain. PBMCs, B-cell-depleted T cells, or T cells provided the cDNA or gDNA that made up the material.

Trimming took 5 bases from V and 1 from J; bases not matched to a gene: 4. The CDR3 consists of 16 residues. Germline lookup yields CDR1 SGHTA and CDR2 FQGNSA. In the source study's methods: The assay estimated nucleated cells by amplifying reference gene primers. Only in-frame clones appear in the TCRdb table, and some are missing; sequencing was by immunoSEQ multiplex PCR. V and J calls and clone size are given by that table; D and trimming were obtained from the DNA. Seen here are about 180,000 clones, roughly 84% observed once, and the top ten hold over 1.5%. The chain carries TRBV7-2 and TRBJ2-2, with TRBD2 identical over 10 bases. This receptor was obtained from a human donor in a cohort sampled during active COVID-19. The specimen sequenced was peripheral blood. CDR3 region: CASSVRLAGNTGELFF. The CDR3 region has the DNA TGTGCCAGCAGCGTAAGACTAGCGGGGAACACCGGGGAGCTGTTTTTT.